The next 6 T cell receptor beta chains were all read from a single sample in a study of monozygotic twins with inflammatory bowel disease. With the 5' RACE reads reprocessed, TCRdb shows one record per CDR3 protein and no DNA. The table for this sample gives over 200,000 distinct CDR3 sequences. The sequenced sample was blood. These receptor sequences come from a human donor with ulcerative colitis or Crohn's disease, or a healthy co-twin of an affected twin (not recorded which).

The rearrangement joins TRBV28 to TRBJ1-4. From germline, CDR1 is MDHEN and CDR2 SYDVKM. This CDR3 has 11 amino acids. CDR3 loop: CASTEGVKLFF.

The rearrangement joins TRBV7-2 to TRBJ1-4; TCRdb's D call, TRBD1, is unchecked because there is no DNA. Germline CDR1 SGHTA, CDR2 FQGNSA. This CDR3 has 15 residues. This CDR3 reads CASSLRTGINEKLFF.

The J gene is TRBJ2-3, the V gene TRBV18; there is no DNA to check the TCRdb D call of TRBD1. Germline-derived CDR1 and CDR2 are KGHSH and LQKENI. The CDR3 runs 15 residues. Here the CDR3 reads CASSLYGQETDTQYF.

This chain uses TRBV5-1 with TRBJ2-7. The CDR3 runs 12 residues. Germline V gene sequence: CDR1 SGHRS, CDR2 YFSETQ. The CDR3 protein is CASSRSFYEQYF. Full variable domain (outside the CDR3, taken from reference TRBV5-1 and TRBJ2-7): KAGVTQTPRYLIKTRGQQVTLSCSPISGHRSVSWYQQTPGQGLQFLFEYFSETQRNKGNFPGRFSGRQFSNSRSEMNVSTLELGDSALYLCASSRSFYEQYFGPGTRLTVT.

The chain uses TRBV29-1 and TRBJ2-3. The germline V gene encodes CDR1 SQVTM and CDR2 ANQGSEA. The CDR3 spans 12 residues. CDR3 loop: CSVDGVADTQYF.

This rearrangement joins TRBV5-1 to TRBJ2-1. Germline loops: CDR1 SGHRS, CDR2 YFSETQ. The CDR3 loop spans 11 amino acids. The CDR3 protein is CASRGENEQFF.